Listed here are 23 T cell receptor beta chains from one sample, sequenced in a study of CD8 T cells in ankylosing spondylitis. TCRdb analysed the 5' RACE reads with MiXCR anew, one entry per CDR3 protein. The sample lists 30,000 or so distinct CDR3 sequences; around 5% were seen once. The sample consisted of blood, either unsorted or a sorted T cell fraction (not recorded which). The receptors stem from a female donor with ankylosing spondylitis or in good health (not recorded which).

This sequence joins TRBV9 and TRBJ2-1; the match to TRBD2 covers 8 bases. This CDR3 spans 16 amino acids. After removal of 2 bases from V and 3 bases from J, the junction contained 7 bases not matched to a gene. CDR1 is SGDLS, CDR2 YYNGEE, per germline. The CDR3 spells CASSVAGGAGYNEQFF. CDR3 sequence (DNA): TGTGCCAGCAGCGTTGCGGGGGGCGCAGGCTACAATGAGCAGTTCTTC.

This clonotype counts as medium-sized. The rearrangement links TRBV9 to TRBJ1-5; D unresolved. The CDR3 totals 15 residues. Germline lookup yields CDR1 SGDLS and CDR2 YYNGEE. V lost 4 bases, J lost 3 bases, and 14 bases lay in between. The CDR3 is CASSKDGGLNQPQHF. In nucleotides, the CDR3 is TGTGCCAGCAGCAAAGACGGCGGGCTCAATCAGCCCCAGCATTTT. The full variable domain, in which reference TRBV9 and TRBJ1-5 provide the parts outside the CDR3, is DSGVTQTPKHLITATGQRVTLRCSPRSGDLSVYWYQQSLDQGLQFLIQYYNGEERAKGNILERFSAQQFPDLHSELNLSSLELGDSALYFCASSKDGGLNQPQHFGDGTRLSIL.

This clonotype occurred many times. CDR3 sequence reads: CASSVGGVAETQYF. DNA of the CDR3: TGTGCCAGCAGCGTTGGAGGGGTTGCAGAGACCCAGTACTTC. The J gene is TRBJ2-5, the V gene TRBV9, with D possibly being TRBD2 (6 bases). This CDR3 has 14 residues. The germline V gene has CDR1 SGDLS and CDR2 YYNGEE. Trimming took off 2 bases at V and 4 bases at J, with 12 bases between the two ends.

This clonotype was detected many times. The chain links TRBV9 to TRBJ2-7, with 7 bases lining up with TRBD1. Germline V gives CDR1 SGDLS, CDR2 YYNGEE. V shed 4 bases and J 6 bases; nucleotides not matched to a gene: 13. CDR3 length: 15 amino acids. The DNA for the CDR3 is TGTGCCAGCAGCACGTCGACAGGGATAGTTGGCGAGCAGTACTTC. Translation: CASSTSTGIVGEQYF.

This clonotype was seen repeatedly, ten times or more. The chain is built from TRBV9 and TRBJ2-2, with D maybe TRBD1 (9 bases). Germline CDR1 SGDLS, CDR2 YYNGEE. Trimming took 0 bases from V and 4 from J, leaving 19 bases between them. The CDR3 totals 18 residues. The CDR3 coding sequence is TGTGCCAGCAGCGTAGGCCCGGGAGGGACAGGGATCACCGGGGAGCTGTTTTTT. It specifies CASSVGPGGTGITGELFF.

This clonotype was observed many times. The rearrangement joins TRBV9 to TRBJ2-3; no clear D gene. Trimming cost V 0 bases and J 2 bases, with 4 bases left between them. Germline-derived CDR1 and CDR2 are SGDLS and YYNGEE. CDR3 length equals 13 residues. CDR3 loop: CASSVGYTDTQYF. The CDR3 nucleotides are TGTGCCAGCAGCGTAGGATACACAGATACGCAGTATTTT.

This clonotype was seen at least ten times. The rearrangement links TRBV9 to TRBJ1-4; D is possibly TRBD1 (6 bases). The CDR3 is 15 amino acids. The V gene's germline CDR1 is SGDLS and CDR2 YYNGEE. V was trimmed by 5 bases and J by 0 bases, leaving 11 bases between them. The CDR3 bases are TGTGCCAGCAGTGCCACAGGGACAACTAATGAAAAACTGTTTTTT. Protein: CASSATGTTNEKLFF. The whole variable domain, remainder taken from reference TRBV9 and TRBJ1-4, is DSGVTQTPKHLITATGQRVTLRCSPRSGDLSVYWYQQSLDQGLQFLIQYYNGEERAKGNILERFSAQQFPDLHSELNLSSLELGDSALYFCASSATGTTNEKLFFGSGTQLSVL.

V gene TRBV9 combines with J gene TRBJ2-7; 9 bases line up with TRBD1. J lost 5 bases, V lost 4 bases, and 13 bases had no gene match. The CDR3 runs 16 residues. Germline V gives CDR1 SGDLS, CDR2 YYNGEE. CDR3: CASSFDTGTGIHEQYF. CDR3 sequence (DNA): TGTGCCAGCAGCTTTGATACCGGGACAGGGATCCACGAGCAGTACTTC.

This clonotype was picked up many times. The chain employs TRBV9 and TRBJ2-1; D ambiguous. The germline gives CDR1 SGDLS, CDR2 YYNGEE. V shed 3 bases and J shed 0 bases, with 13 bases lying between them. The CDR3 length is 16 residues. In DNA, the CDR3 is TGTGCCAGCAGCGGACTTGGCGGTATCTCCTACAATGAGCAGTTCTTC. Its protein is CASSGLGGISYNEQFF.

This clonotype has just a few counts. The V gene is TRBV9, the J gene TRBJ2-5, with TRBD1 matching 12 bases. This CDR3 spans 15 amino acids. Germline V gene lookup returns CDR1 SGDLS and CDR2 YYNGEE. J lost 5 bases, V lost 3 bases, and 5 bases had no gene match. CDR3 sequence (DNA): TGTGCCAGCAGCGCTGGGGACAGGGGGCTTGAGACCCAGTACTTC. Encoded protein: CASSAGDRGLETQYF.

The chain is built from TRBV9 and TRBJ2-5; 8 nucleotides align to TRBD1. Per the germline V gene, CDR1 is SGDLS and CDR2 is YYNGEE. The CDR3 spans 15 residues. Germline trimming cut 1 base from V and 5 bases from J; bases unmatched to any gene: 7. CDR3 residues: CASSVQQGEAETQYF. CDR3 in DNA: TGTGCCAGCAGCGTACAACAGGGGGAGGCGGAGACCCAGTACTTC.

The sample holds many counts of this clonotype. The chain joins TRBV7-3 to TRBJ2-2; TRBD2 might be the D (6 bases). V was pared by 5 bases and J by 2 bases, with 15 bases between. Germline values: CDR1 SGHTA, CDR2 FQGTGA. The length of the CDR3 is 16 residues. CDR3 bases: TGTGCCAGCAGCCCCCTCCGGGAGCGAAACACCGGGGAGCTGTTTTTT. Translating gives CASSPLRERNTGELFF.

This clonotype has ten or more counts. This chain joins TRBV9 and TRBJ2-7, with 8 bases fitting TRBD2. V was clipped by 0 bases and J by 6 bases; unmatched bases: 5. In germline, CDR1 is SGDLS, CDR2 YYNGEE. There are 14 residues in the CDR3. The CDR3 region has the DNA TGTGCCAGCAGCGTAGCGGGAGGGCCTAGCGAGCAGTACTTC. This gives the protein CASSVAGGPSEQYF.

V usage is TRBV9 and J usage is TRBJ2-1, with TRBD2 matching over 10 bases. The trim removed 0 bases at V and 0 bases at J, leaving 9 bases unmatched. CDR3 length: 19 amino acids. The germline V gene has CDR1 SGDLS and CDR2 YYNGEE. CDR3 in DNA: TGTGCCAGCAGCGTAGAAGCGGGAGGGCCGAGAGGCTCCTACAATGAGCAGTTCTTC. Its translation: CASSVEAGGPRGSYNEQFF.

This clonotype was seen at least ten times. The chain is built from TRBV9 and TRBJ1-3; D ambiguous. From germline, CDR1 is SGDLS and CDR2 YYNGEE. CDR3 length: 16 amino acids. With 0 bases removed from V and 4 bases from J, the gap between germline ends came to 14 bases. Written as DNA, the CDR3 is TGTGCCAGCAGCGTAGGAGGGTTAATCCCAGGAAACACCATATATTTT. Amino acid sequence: CASSVGGLIPGNTIYF.

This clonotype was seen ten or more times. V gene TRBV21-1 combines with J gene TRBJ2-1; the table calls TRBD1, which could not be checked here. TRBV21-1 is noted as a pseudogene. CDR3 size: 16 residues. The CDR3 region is CASSLSSGTGDNEQFF. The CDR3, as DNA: TGTGCCAGCAGCCTTTCTAGTGGGACAGGGGACAATGAGCAGTTCTTC.

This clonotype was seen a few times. The CDR3 reads CASSAPGQGADTQYF. The CDR3 DNA is TGTGCCAGCAGCGCACCGGGACAGGGGGCAGATACGCAGTATTTT. The rearrangement uses TRBV9 and TRBJ2-3, with 11 bases matching TRBD1. The germline gives CDR1 SGDLS, CDR2 YYNGEE. J was trimmed by 4 bases and V by 3 bases; bases with no gene match: 4. CDR3 size: 15 residues.

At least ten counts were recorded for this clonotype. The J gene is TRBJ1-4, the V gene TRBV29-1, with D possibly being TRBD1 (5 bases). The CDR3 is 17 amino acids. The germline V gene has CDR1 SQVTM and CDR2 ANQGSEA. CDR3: CSTDPRPREATNEKLFF. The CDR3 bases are TGCAGTACTGATCCCCGGCCCAGGGAAGCAACTAATGAAAAACTGTTTTTT.

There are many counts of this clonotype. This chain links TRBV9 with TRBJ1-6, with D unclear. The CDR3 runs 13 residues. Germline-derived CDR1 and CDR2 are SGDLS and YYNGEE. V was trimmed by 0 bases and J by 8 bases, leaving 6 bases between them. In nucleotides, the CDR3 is TGTGCCAGCAGCGTAGATTTGGATTCACCCCTCCACTTT. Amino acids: CASSVDLDSPLHF.

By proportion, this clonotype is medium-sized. The DNA for the CDR3 is TGTGCCAGCAGCGTACGGGAGAACACCGGGGAGCTGTTTTTT. Protein: CASSVRENTGELFF. The chain employs TRBV9 and TRBJ2-2; maybe TRBD2 (5 bases). Germline V gene sequence: CDR1 SGDLS, CDR2 YYNGEE. With 1 base removed from V and 1 base from J, the gap between germline ends came to 5 bases. This CDR3 has 14 residues.

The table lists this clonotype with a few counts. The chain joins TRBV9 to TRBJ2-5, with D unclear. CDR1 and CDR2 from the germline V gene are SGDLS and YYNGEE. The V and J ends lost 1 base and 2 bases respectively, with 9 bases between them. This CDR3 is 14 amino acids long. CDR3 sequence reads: CASSVSANQETQYF. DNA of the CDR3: TGTGCCAGCAGCGTAAGCGCTAATCAAGAGACCCAGTACTTC.

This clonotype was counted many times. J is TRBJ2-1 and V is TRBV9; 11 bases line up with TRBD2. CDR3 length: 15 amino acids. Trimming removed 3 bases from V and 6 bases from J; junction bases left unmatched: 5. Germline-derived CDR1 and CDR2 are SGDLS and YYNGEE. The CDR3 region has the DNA TGTGCCAGCAGCGCGACTAGCGGGATAATCAATGAGCAGTTCTTC. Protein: CASSATSGIINEQFF.

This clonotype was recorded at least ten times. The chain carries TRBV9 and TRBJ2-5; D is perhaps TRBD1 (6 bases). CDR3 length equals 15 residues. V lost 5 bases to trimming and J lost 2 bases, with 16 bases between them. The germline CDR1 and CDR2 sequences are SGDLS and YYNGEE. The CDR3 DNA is TGTGCCAGCAGTAGGTTCGACAGGCCACAAGAGACCCAGTACTTC. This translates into CASSRFDRPQETQYF. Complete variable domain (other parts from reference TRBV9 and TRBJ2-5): DSGVTQTPKHLITATGQRVTLRCSPRSGDLSVYWYQQSLDQGLQFLIQYYNGEERAKGNILERFSAQQFPDLHSELNLSSLELGDSALYFCASSRFDRPQETQYFGPGTRLLVL.